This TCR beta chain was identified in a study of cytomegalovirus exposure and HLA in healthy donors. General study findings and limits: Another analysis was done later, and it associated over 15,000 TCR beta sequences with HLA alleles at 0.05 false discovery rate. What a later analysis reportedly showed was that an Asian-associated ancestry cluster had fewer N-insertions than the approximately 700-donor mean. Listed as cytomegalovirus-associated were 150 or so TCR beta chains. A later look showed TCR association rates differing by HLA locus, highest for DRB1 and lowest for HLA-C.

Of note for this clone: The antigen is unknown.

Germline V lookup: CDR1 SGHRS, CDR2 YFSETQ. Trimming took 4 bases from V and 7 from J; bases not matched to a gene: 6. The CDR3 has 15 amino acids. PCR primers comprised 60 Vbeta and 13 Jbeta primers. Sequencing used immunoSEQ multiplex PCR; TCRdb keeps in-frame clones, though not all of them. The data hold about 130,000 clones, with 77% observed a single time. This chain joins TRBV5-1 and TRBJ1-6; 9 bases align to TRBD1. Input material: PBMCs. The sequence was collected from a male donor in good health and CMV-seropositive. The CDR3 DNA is TGCGCCAGCAGCCCCATCGGACAGGGGAATTCACCCCTCCACTTT. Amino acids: CASSPIGQGNSPLHF.